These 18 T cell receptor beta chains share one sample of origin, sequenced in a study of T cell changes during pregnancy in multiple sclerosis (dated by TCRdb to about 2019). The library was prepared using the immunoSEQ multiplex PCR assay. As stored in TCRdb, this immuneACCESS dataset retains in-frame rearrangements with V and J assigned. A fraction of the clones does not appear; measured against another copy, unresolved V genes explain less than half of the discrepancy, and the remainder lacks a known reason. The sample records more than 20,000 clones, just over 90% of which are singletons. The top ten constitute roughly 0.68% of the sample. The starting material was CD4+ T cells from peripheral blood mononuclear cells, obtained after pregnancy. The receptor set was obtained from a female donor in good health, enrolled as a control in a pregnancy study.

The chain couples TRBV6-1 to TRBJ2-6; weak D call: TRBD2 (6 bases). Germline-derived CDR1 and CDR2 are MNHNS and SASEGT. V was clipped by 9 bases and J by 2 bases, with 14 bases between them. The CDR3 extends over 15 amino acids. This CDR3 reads CASAGRIAGANVLTF. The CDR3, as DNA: TGTGCCAGTGCAGGGAGGATTGCTGGGGCCAACGTCCTGACTTTC.

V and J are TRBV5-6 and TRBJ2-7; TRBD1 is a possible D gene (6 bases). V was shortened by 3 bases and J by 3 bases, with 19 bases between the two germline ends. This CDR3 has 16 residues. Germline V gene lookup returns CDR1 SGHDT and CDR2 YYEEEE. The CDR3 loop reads CASSWGPSVMYYEQYF. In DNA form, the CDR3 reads TGTGCCAGCAGCTGGGGGCCCAGCGTGATGTACTACGAGCAGTACTTC.

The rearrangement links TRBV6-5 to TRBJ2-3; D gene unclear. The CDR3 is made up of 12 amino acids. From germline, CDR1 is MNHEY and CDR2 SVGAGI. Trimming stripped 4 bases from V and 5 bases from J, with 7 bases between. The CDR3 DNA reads TGTGCCAGCAGTTTAACGGGAGATACGCAGTATTTT. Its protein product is CASSLTGDTQYF.

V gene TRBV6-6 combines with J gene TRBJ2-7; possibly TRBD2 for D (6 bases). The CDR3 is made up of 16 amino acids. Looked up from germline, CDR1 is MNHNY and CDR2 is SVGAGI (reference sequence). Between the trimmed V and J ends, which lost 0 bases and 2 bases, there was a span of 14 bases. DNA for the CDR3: TGTGCCAGCAGTTACTCGATGGGGGGTTTGGCCTACGAGCAGTACTTC. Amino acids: CASSYSMGGLAYEQYF.

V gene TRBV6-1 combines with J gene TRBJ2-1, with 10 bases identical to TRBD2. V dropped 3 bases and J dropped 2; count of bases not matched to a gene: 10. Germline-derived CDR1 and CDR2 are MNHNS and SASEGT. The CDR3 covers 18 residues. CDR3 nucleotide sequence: TGTGCCAGCAGTGATACCAGCGGGAGGGCCAAGACCTACAATGAGCAGTTCTTC. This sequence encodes CASSDTSGRAKTYNEQFF.

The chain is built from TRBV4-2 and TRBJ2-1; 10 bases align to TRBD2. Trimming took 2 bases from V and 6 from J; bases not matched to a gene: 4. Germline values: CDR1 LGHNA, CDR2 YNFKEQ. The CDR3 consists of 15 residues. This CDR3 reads CASSQLAGDGNEQFF. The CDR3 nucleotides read TGTGCCAGCAGCCAACTAGCGGGAGATGGCAATGAGCAGTTCTTC.

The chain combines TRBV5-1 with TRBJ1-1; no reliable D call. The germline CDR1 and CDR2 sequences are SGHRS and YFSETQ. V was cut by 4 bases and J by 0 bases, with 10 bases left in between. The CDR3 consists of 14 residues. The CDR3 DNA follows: TGCGCCAGCAGCCTGACACCTATGAACACTGAAGCTTTCTTT. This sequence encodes CASSLTPMNTEAFF.

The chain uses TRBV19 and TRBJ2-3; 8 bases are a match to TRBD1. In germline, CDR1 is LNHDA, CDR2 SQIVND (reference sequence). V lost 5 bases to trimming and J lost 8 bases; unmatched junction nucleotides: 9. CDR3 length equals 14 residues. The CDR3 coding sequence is TGTGCCAGTAGTTTGGACAGGGCTTGGGGTACGCAGTATTTT. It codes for CASSLDRAWGTQYF. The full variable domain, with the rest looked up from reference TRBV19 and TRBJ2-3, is DGGITQSPKYLFRKEGQNVTLSCEQNLNHDAMYWYRQDPGQGLRLIYYSQIVNDFQKGDIAEGYSVSREKKESFPLTVTSAQKNPTAFYLCASSLDRAWGTQYFGPGTRLTVL.

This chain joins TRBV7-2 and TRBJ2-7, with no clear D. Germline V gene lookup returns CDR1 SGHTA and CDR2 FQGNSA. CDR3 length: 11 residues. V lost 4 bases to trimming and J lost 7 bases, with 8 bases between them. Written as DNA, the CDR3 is TGTGCCAGCAGCTCTAGAGGTGAGCAGTACTTC. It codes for CASSSRGEQYF.

CDR3 nucleotide sequence: TGCAGTGTAGCGGGGACAAGTGAGCAGTACTTC. Its translation is CSVAGTSEQYF. This chain uses TRBV20-1 with TRBJ2-7; 8 bases are a match to TRBD2. CDR3 size: 11 residues. The trim removed 7 bases at V and 7 bases at J, leaving 6 bases unmatched. The V gene's germline CDR1 is DFQATT and CDR2 SNEGSKA (reference sequence).

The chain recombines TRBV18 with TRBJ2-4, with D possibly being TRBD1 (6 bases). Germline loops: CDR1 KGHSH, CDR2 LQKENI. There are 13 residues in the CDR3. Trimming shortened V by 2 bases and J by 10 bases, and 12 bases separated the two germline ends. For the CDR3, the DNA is TGTGCCAGCTCACCAACAGGGTTAGGAATTCAGTACTTC. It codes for CASSPTGLGIQYF.

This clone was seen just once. The CDR3 protein is CASSTRDRGGYGYTF. CDR3 nucleotide sequence: TGTGCCAGCAGCACCCGGGACAGGGGTGGCTATGGCTACACCTTC. The genes are TRBV7-8 and TRBJ1-2; 10 nucleotides agree with TRBD1. Trimming cost V 5 bases and J 4 bases; bases outside gene matches: 7. The germline gives CDR1 SGHVS, CDR2 FQNEAQ. The CDR3 is 15 amino acids.

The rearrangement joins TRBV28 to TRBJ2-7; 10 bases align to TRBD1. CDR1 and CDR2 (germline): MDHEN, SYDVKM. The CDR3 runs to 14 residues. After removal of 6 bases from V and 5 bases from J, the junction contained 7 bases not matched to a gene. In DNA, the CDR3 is TGTGCCAGCAGGCGACAGGGGGCGCTCCACGAGCAGTACTTC. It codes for CASRRQGALHEQYF. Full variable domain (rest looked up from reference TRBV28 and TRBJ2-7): DVKVTQSSRYLVKRTGEKVFLECVQDMDHENMFWYRQDPGLGLRLIYFSYDVKMKEKGDIPEGYSVSREKKERFSLILESASTNQTSMYLCASRRQGALHEQYFGPGTRLTVT.

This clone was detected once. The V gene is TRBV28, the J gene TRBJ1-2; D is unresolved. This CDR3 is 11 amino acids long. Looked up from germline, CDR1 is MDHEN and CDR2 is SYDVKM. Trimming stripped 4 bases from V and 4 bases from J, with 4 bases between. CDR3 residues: CASSSSYGYTF. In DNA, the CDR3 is TGTGCCAGCAGTTCTTCCTATGGCTACACCTTC.

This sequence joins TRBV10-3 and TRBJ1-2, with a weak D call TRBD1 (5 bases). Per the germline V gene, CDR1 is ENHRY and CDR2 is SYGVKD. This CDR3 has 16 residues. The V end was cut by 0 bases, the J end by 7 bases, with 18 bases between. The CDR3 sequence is CAISESFGQGSGGYTF. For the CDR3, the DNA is TGTGCCATCAGTGAGTCATTCGGGCAGGGATCGGGTGGCTACACCTTC.

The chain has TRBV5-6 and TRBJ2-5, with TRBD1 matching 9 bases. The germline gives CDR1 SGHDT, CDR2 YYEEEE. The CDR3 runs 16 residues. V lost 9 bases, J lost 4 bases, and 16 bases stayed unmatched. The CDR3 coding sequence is TGTGCCACCTCAGGGCCCGGGACAGGGTTGGGAGAGACCCAGTACTTC. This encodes CATSGPGTGLGETQYF. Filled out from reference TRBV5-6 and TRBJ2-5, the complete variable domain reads DAGVTQSPTHLIKTRGQQVTLRCSPKSGHDTVSWYQQALGQGPQFIFQYYEEEERQRGNFPDRFSGHQFPNYSSELNVNALLLGDSALYLCATSGPGTGLGETQYFGPGTRLLVL.

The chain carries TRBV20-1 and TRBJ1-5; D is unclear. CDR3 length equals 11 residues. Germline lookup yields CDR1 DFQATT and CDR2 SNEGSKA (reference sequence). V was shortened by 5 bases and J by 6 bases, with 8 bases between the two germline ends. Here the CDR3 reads CSAPLGQPQHF. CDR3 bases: TGCAGTGCTCCGCTCGGTCAGCCCCAGCATTTT.

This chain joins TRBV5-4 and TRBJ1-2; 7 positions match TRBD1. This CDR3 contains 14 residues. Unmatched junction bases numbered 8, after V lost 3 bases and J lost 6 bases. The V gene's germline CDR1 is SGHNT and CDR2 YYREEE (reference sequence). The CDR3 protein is CASSSGTERHGYTF. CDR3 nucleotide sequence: TGTGCCAGCAGCTCAGGGACAGAAAGGCATGGCTACACCTTC.